This TCR beta chain was captured by sequencing in a study of control samples from healthy donors and cancer patients. Per the germline V gene, CDR1 is MNHEY and CDR2 is SVGAGI. Trimming took 5 bases from V and 6 from J, leaving 14 bases between them. This CDR3 is 14 amino acids long. Here immunoSEQ multiplex PCR was the method, and the copy in TCRdb shows in-frame clones only, minus some. The sample records about 130,000 clones, around 94% being singletons. Sample: PBMCs. The rearrangement uses TRBV6-5 and TRBJ1-5, with D unclear. This receptor was obtained from a man older than 75 with head and neck cancer. The CDR3 region has the DNA TGTGCCAGCAGTCTACATGGGGAACGTCAGCCCCAGCATTTT. Translating gives CASSLHGERQPQHF.